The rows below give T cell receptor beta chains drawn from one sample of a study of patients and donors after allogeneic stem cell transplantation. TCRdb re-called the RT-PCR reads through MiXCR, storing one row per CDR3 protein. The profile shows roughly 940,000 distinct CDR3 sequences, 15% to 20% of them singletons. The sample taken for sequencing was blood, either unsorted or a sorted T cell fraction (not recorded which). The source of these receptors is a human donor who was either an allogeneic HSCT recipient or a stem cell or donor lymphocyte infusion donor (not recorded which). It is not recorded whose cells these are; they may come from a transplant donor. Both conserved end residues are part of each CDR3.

CASSRKGQANTEAFF	TRBV14	TRBJ1-1
CASSPDRASGNTIYF	TRBV6-1	TRBJ1-3
CSVEGTRDQPQHF	TRBV29-1	TRBJ1-5
CASSLTFYEQYF	TRBV5-5	TRBJ2-7
CASSLTQGGRETQYF	TRBV7-2	TRBJ2-5
CASEDRAYEQYF	TRBV6-6	TRBJ2-7
CASSDGVSQNQPQHF	TRBV5-5	TRBJ1-5
CASRFTGYSGTEAFF	TRBV12-3/TRBV12-4	TRBJ1-1
CASSFIGQGRTDTQYF	TRBV5-1	TRBJ2-3
CSARERGSFQTQYF	TRBV20-1	TRBJ2-5
CASSLGPTSNTEAFF	TRBV5-1	TRBJ1-1
CSARDWANSYEQYF	TRBV20-1	TRBJ2-7
CASSKNCRGTDTQYF	TRBV21-1	TRBJ2-3
CSARDTPYEQYF	TRBV20-1	TRBJ2-7
CASSPRGNTNEKLFF	TRBV7-9	TRBJ1-4
CASSPTGSAANVLTF	TRBV5-1	TRBJ2-6
CATSRAQRNEKLFF	TRBV15	TRBJ1-4
CASSPYLYNEQFF	TRBV7-3	TRBJ2-1
CASSGTGGRETQYF	TRBV9	TRBJ2-5
CASSPHWTGENIQYF	TRBV5-5	TRBJ2-4
CATSRQGPSYEQYF	TRBV15	TRBJ2-7
CASSPPTRGVNTDTQYF	TRBV18	TRBJ2-3
CASSPGSGHEETQYF	TRBV5-1	TRBJ2-5
CASSPTSGKGNEQFF	TRBV5-1	TRBJ2-1
CSARDPFPNQPQHF	TRBV20-1	TRBJ1-5
CASSLEWGYNEQFF	TRBV5-1	TRBJ2-1
CASSNSGSAETQYF	TRBV6-1	TRBJ2-5
CSARELGRQETQYF	TRBV20-1	TRBJ2-5
CATSDRPTRPGETQYF	TRBV24-1	TRBJ2-5
CASTLPKKVGFGELFF	TRBV5-6	TRBJ2-2
CASSDGTSGSSYNEQFF	TRBV19	TRBJ2-1
CASSQDPGTRQYF	TRBV4-3	TRBJ2-3
CASFQNPGNEQFF	TRBV5-1	TRBJ2-1
CASSLSGTISYEQYF	TRBV27	TRBJ2-7
CATIQGIAPSTDTQYF	TRBV12-3/TRBV12-4	TRBJ2-3
CASSPRGRYTGELFF	TRBV12-3/TRBV12-4	TRBJ2-2
CASSYHSRRLSGANVLTF	TRBV5-1	TRBJ2-6
CATSSGLAGGPKDTQYF	TRBV24-1	TRBJ2-3